This T cell receptor (beta chain) is from a study of blood T cell repertoires in COVID-19. The CDR3 is 14 amino acids. Germline-derived CDR1 and CDR2 are MDHEN and SYDVKM. Trimming removed 2 bases from V and 5 bases from J, with 12 bases in between. The assay was immunoSEQ multiplex PCR, and TCRdb's table has in-frame clones only and misses some. Among about 76,000 clones listed, more than 90% were seen once. This chain joins TRBV28 and TRBJ2-5; possible D gene TRBD2, 5 bases. Sequenced: peripheral blood. This clonotype originated in a man aged 50-60 years with acute or convalescent COVID-19. DNA for the CDR3: TGTGCCAGCAGTTTACGAACGGGAAGTGAGACCCAGTACTTC. Translating it yields CASSLRTGSETQYF.